This passage covers 18 T cell receptor beta chains from one sample sequenced in a study of blood T cell repertoires in COVID-19. The protocol was immunoSEQ multiplex PCR, while the TCRdb copy is restricted to in-frame clones and leaves out a portion. This sample has 150,000 to 200,000 clones, with over 85% found just once. Source material: peripheral blood. These receptors were obtained from a woman aged 60-70 years with COVID-19, enrolled during active disease.

The rearrangement uses TRBV7-6 and TRBJ1-3; no definite D call. Trimming took 5 bases from V and 0 from J, leaving 8 bases between them. Looked up from germline, CDR1 is SGHVS and CDR2 is FNYEAQ. This CDR3 region has 14 residues. This CDR3 is CASSTGFSGNTIYF. CDR3 nucleotide sequence: TGTGCCAGCAGCACCGGGTTCTCTGGAAACACCATATATTTT.

The chain joins TRBV11-2 to TRBJ2-7; 11 bases are a match to TRBD1. The CDR3 loop spans 15 amino acids. V trimming: 5 bases; J trimming: 5 bases; junction bases outside the gene matches: 8. CDR1 SGHAT and CDR2 FQNNGV come from the germline V gene. The CDR3 nucleotides are TGTGCCAGCAGCCCGAGGACAGGGGGCTGGAACGAGCAGTACTTC. It translates to CASSPRTGGWNEQYF. The full variable domain, completed using reference TRBV11-2 and TRBJ2-7, is EAGVAQSPRYKIIEKRQSVAFWCNPISGHATLYWYQQILGQGPKLLIQFQNNGVVDDSQLPKDRFSAERLKGVDSTLKIQPAKLEDSAVYLCASSPRTGGWNEQYFGPGTRLTVT.

The chain carries TRBV19 and TRBJ1-5, with D possibly matching TRBD1 (6 bases). Per germline, CDR1 LNHDA and CDR2 SQIVND (reference sequence). The CDR3 length is 13 residues. Trimming stripped 4 bases from V and 6 bases from J, with 10 bases between. CDR3 DNA sequence: TGTGCCAGTAGTACCGAAGGGGGTCAGCCCCAGCATTTT. Translating it yields CASSTEGGQPQHF.

The rearrangement uses TRBV5-1 and TRBJ1-2, with 10 bases lining up with TRBD1. CDR3 length equals 15 residues. Per germline, CDR1 SGHRS and CDR2 YFSETQ. The J segment lost 7 bases and the V segment lost 0 bases, leaving 6 bases of the junction unmatched. As DNA, the CDR3 is TGCGCCAGCAGCTTGGGGGGACAGGGGTTCCGTGGCTACACCTTC. Protein: CASSLGGQGFRGYTF.

V is TRBV7-2 and J is TRBJ1-6, with 8 positions matching TRBD1. V lost 9 bases, J lost 7 bases, and 2 bases stayed unmatched. The CDR3 is 12 residues long. Germline V gene sequence: CDR1 SGHTA, CDR2 FQGNSA. As DNA, the CDR3 is TGTGCCAGTCGACAGGGGAATTCACCCCTCCACTTT. Translation: CASRQGNSPLHF.

The chain joins TRBV6-4 to TRBJ1-1; D is perhaps TRBD1 (5 bases). CDR1 MRHNA and CDR2 SNTAGT come from the germline V gene. This CDR3 region has 13 residues. V gave up 4 bases and J gave up 1 base, with 7 bases separating them. The CDR3 DNA reads TGTGCCAGCAGTGTCGACAGGAACACTGAAGCTTTCTTT. Its translation is CASSVDRNTEAFF.

This chain uses TRBV2 with TRBJ1-1, with a tentative D call TRBD1 (5 bases). V was cut by 6 bases and J by 8 bases, with 22 bases left in between. Germline CDR1 and CDR2: SNHLY and FYNNEI. The CDR3 runs to 15 residues. Here the CDR3 DNA reads TGTGCCAGCAGCCCGGGACTTCCTACCCGCTTCGAAGCTTTCTTT. Protein sequence: CASSPGLPTRFEAFF.

The gene calls are TRBV29-1 and TRBJ1-1; tentative D call: TRBD1 (6 bases). Trimming stripped 6 bases from V and 1 base from J, with 12 bases between. Germline assignment: CDR1 SQVTM and CDR2 ANQGSEA. This CDR3 has 13 amino acids. This CDR3 reads CSVKGGGNTEAFF. Here the CDR3 DNA reads TGCAGCGTCAAGGGAGGGGGGAACACTGAAGCTTTCTTT.

The rearrangement uses TRBV10-2 and TRBJ2-5; possible D gene TRBD1, 5 bases. Between the trimmed V and J ends, which lost 4 bases and 3 bases, there was a span of 6 bases. Germline V CDR1 and CDR2: WSHSY, SAAADI. The CDR3 contains 12 residues. The chain's CDR3 is CASSAQEETQYF. The CDR3 coding sequence is TGCGCCAGCAGTGCACAGGAAGAGACCCAGTACTTC.

This clone appeared once. This rearrangement joins TRBV9 to TRBJ2-3; 8 nucleotides agree with TRBD1. V shed 2 bases, J shed 3 bases, and the junction held 5 bases outside the gene matches. Germline CDR1 and CDR2: SGDLS and YYNGEE. This CDR3 has 15 residues. For the CDR3, the DNA is TGTGCCAGCAGCGTGAACAGGGGGAGTACAGATACGCAGTATTTT. It is translated as CASSVNRGSTDTQYF.

The genes are TRBV9 and TRBJ2-7, with 9 positions matching TRBD1. In germline, CDR1 is SGDLS, CDR2 YYNGEE. Losses at the gene ends were 6 bases for V and 4 bases for J; bases not matched to a gene: 8. The CDR3 sequence is 14 residues long. The CDR3 DNA is TGTGCCAGCACCCCGGGACAGGGCGTATACGAGCAGTACTTC. It encodes CASTPGQGVYEQYF.

CDR3 sequence reads: CASSQGWAGGSYNEQFF. The CDR3 DNA is TGCGCCAGCAGCCAAGGGTGGGCGGGGGGATCCTACAATGAGCAGTTCTTC. The chain uses TRBV4-1 and TRBJ2-1; 8 bases fit TRBD2. CDR1 and CDR2 (germline): MGHRA, YSYEKL. There are 17 residues in the CDR3. The V and J ends lost 1 base and 1 base, in that order; junction bases with no gene match: 6.

The chain is built from TRBV7-3 and TRBJ1-2; a possible D gene is TRBD1 (5 bases). Per the germline V gene, CDR1 is SGHTA and CDR2 is FQGTGA. This CDR3 is built from 18 residues. The V end was cut by 0 bases, the J end by 8 bases, with 25 bases between. The CDR3 DNA reads as TGTGCCAGCAGCTTAACGGAAATGCCTGCGGGGACGGGCGGGGGCTACACCTTC. Translation: CASSLTEMPAGTGGGYTF.

This clone was counted a single time. The gene calls are TRBV14 and TRBJ1-5; D call uncertain. CDR1 and CDR2 from the germline V gene are SGHDN and FVKESK. The CDR3 runs to 13 residues. The V end was cut by 3 bases, the J end by 7 bases, with 10 bases between. The CDR3 region has the DNA TGTGCCAGCAGCCAGGACTTGAGCCAGCCCCAGCATTTT. This sequence encodes CASSQDLSQPQHF.

The chain joins TRBV9 to TRBJ1-1; possibly TRBD1 for D (5 bases). The CDR3 runs 16 residues. Trimming took off 4 bases at V and 4 bases at J, with 20 bases between the two ends. Germline V gene sequence: CDR1 SGDLS, CDR2 YYNGEE. CDR3 region: CASSPFSGGEGTEAFF. The CDR3 DNA reads as TGTGCCAGCAGCCCCTTTAGTGGGGGGGAGGGCACTGAAGCTTTCTTT.

The chain links TRBV19 to TRBJ1-4; 7 bases are a match to TRBD1. Germline V gene lookup returns CDR1 LNHDA and CDR2 SQIVND (reference sequence). J was trimmed by 6 bases and V by 1 base; bases with no gene match: 5. The CDR3 spans 15 residues. In nucleotides, the CDR3 is TGTGCCAGTAGTATAGCGGACAGGCAGCATGAAAAACTGTTTTTT. It codes for CASSIADRQHEKLFF.

The chain joins TRBV7-2 to TRBJ2-1; maybe TRBD1 (5 bases). This CDR3 region has 14 residues. The germline CDR1 and CDR2 sequences are SGHTA and FQGNSA. Deletions cut 3 bases from V and 5 bases from J, with 11 bases between. The CDR3 nucleotides read TGTGCCAGCAGCTTCTGGGGCCTGAACAATGAGCAGTTCTTC. Its protein product is CASSFWGLNNEQFF.

The chain uses TRBV9 and TRBJ1-2; tentatively, D is TRBD1 (5 bases). The CDR3 spans 13 residues. Germline V CDR1 and CDR2: SGDLS, YYNGEE. Trimming shortened V by 8 bases and J by 2 bases, and 13 bases separated the two germline ends. The CDR3 loop is CASREGRNYGYTF. DNA of the CDR3: TGTGCCAGTAGGGAGGGGCGCAACTATGGCTACACCTTC.